A single sample gave rise to the 21 T cell receptor beta chains below, sequenced in a study of post-analysis software for immune sequencing data. Overall study findings and caveats: The study found TRBV5-6, TRBV5-1 and TRBV20-1 among roughly 5 TRBV segments more frequent in patients than controls.

Which antigens these TCRs recognize remains unknown. Every TCR beta cDNA library bore unique molecular identifiers. In TCRdb, the PCR reads were re-called with MiXCR into one record per CDR3 protein. The data hold some 690,000 distinct CDR3 sequences, with around 64% observed a single time. The sequenced sample was blood. The receptors here all came from a girl aged 2 to 10 with multiple sclerosis.

This chain connects TRBV9 to TRBJ2-1, with TRBD2 matching over 13 bases. The CDR3 has 21 residues. CDR1 SGDLS and CDR2 YYNGEE come from the germline V gene. V shed 4 bases and J 3 bases; nucleotides not matched to a gene: 19. The CDR3 reads CASSSYRNWTSGSLFYNEQFF. The CDR3 nucleotides are TGTGCCAGCAGCTCCTACCGAAACTGGACTAGCGGGAGCCTTTTCTACAATGAGCAGTTCTTC.

This clonotype was counted only a few times. The rearrangement links TRBV7-2 to TRBJ2-7; 8 bases match TRBD1. Germline V gives CDR1 SGHTA, CDR2 FQGNSA. V trimming: 4 bases; J trimming: 3 bases; junction bases outside the gene matches: 8. The CDR3 consists of 15 residues. In DNA, the CDR3 is TGTGCCAGCAGCTACCCCGGGACAGGCCGCTACGAGCAGTACTTC. Residues: CASSYPGTGRYEQYF.

About this clonotype itself: This may stem from a read error, because a much larger clone lies one nucleotide away. The genes are TRBV6-5 and TRBJ2-7; D not certain. V was pared by 0 bases and J by 10 bases, with 16 bases between. The germline V gene encodes CDR1 MNHEY and CDR2 SVGAGI. This CDR3 is 14 amino acids long. The CDR3 DNA reads as TGTGCCAGCAGTTACTCAGGCCTGGAAGAGGCCCAGTACTTC. As protein: CASSYSGLEEAQYF.

The V call is TRBV6-5, the J call TRBJ2-7, with D unresolved. The CDR3 consists of 11 residues. Trimming took off 6 bases at V and 2 bases at J, with 5 bases between the two ends. Germline loops: CDR1 MNHEY, CDR2 SVGAGI. This CDR3 reads CASRSTYEQYF. The CDR3 DNA reads TGTGCCAGCAGGAGTACCTACGAGCAGTACTTC.

This chain connects TRBV4-1 to TRBJ2-2, with 12 bases lining up with TRBD2. Trimming removed 1 base from V and 4 bases from J; junction bases left unmatched: 1. Germline CDR1 and CDR2: MGHRA and YSYEKL. This CDR3 has 16 amino acids. CDR3 in DNA: TGCGCCAGCAGCCAAGCGACTAGCGGGAGCACCGGGGAGCTGTTTTTT. Translation: CASSQATSGSTGELFF.

V is TRBV3-1 and J is TRBJ2-1, with TRBD2 matching over 10 bases. The ends lost 4 bases at V and 7 bases at J; junction bases unmatched: 10. The length of the CDR3 is 16 residues. Germline loops: CDR1 LGHDT, CDR2 YNNKEL (reference sequence). CDR3 nucleotides: TGTGCCAGCAGCCGTCATACTAGCGGGAACATGAATGAGCAGTTCTTC. It codes for CASSRHTSGNMNEQFF.

V gene TRBV6-5 combines with J gene TRBJ1-1, with D unclear. The CDR3 contains 15 residues. The germline V gene encodes CDR1 MNHEY and CDR2 SVGAGI. Deletions cut 2 bases from V and 0 bases from J, with 10 bases between. The DNA of the CDR3 is TGTGCCAGCAGTTACCTCAGCGATTTGAACACTGAAGCTTTCTTT. It specifies CASSYLSDLNTEAFF.

The genes are TRBV30 and TRBJ2-1; tentative D call: TRBD2 (5 bases). The CDR3 extends over 14 amino acids. V was cut by 4 bases and J by 9 bases, with 19 bases left in between. The germline CDR1 and CDR2 sequences are GTSNPN and SVGIG (reference sequence). The CDR3 reads CAWKTIPPSLEQFF. For the CDR3, the DNA is TGTGCCTGGAAGACTATCCCCCCTTCCCTTGAGCAGTTCTTC.

This clonotype was recorded a few times. The V gene is TRBV10-3, the J gene TRBJ1-2; D unresolved. This CDR3 comprises 14 residues. V was cut by 3 bases and J by 2 bases, with 10 bases left in between. Germline V gene data show CDR1 as ENHRY and CDR2 as SYGVKD. CDR3 region: CAISEGQPNYGYTF. CDR3 nucleotide sequence: TGTGCCATCAGTGAAGGCCAGCCCAACTATGGCTACACCTTC.

This clonotype was counted once. V usage is TRBV20-1 and J usage is TRBJ2-5; 9 bases align to TRBD2. CDR3 length: 15 residues. Germline V gene sequence: CDR1 DFQATT, CDR2 SNEGSKA (reference sequence). With V trimmed by 1 base and J by 2 bases, 5 bases remained unmatched. CDR3 sequence: CSARGSGGPQETQYF. The DNA of the CDR3 is TGCAGTGCTAGAGGGAGCGGGGGGCCTCAAGAGACCCAGTACTTC.

The gene calls are TRBV28 and TRBJ1-5; no firm D call. V lost 5 bases and J 5 bases, leaving 7 bases between the germline ends. This CDR3 has 12 residues. Germline V gives CDR1 MDHEN, CDR2 SYDVKM. CDR3 coding DNA: TGTGCCAGCAGTCGCACGTATCAGCCCCAGCATTTT. Amino acid sequence: CASSRTYQPQHF.

This chain connects TRBV5-1 to TRBJ1-1; 7 bases fit TRBD1. This CDR3 has 15 residues. From germline, CDR1 is SGHRS and CDR2 YFSETQ. After removal of 4 bases from V and 5 bases from J, the junction contained 11 bases not matched to a gene. The CDR3 bases are TGCGCCAGCAGCCTTCGACAGGGAATCTCTACTGAAGCTTTCTTT. It translates to CASSLRQGISTEAFF. The whole variable domain, filled in from reference TRBV5-1 and TRBJ1-1, reads KAGVTQTPRYLIKTRGQQVTLSCSPISGHRSVSWYQQTPGQGLQFLFEYFSETQRNKGNFPGRFSGRQFSNSRSEMNVSTLELGDSALYLCASSLRQGISTEAFFGQGTRLTVV.

Concerning this clonotype itself: Sequence at one end of the junction differs from germline and may be a read error. The rearrangement uses TRBV27 and TRBJ1-2; TRBD1 matches at 10 bases. This CDR3 comprises 15 residues. Germline lookup yields CDR1 MNHEY and CDR2 SMNVEV (reference sequence). The CDR3: CASSTRDRGNYDYTF. For the CDR3, the DNA is TGTGCCAGCAGTACCCGGGACAGGGGAAACTATGACTACACCTTC.

The V call is TRBV5-1, the J call TRBJ2-5; 9 positions agree with TRBD2. CDR1 is SGHRS, CDR2 YFSETQ, per germline. The V and J ends lost 1 base and 9 bases, in that order; junction bases with no gene match: 7. The CDR3 extends over 14 amino acids. The CDR3 sequence is CASSLSRGREAQYF. CDR3 nucleotide sequence: TGCGCCAGCAGCTTGTCTCGCGGGAGGGAGGCCCAGTACTTC.

This chain connects TRBV11-2 to TRBJ2-5; D is undetermined. The J call may be in error: the DNA end matches TRBJ2-7 better. CDR1 SGHAT and CDR2 FQNNGV come from the germline V gene. The CDR3 has 16 residues. The CDR3, as DNA: TGTGCCAGCAGCTTAGATTCGGTCTATAGCTCCTACGAGCAGTACTTC. Translation gives CASSLDSVYSSYEQYF.

The table lists this clonotype with a few counts. This chain links TRBV29-1 with TRBJ2-3, with D possibly TRBD2 on 7 matching bases. Deletions cut 6 bases from V and 5 bases from J, with 21 bases between. The CDR3 runs to 15 residues. Germline CDR1 and CDR2: SQVTM and ANQGSEA. The CDR3 sequence: CSVTRRGARGDTQYF. DNA for the CDR3: TGCAGCGTAACCCGACGGGGGGCTCGAGGAGATACGCAGTATTTT.

As concerns this clonotype: An end of the junction differs from the germline gene, which may be a read error. This chain uses TRBV4-3 with TRBJ2-3; 7 bases align to TRBD1. In germline, CDR1 is LGHNA, CDR2 YSLEER. The CDR3 runs 15 residues. The CDR3 spells CASSQGRQGTDTQYF. The CDR3, as DNA: TGTGCCAGCAGCCAAGGGAGACAGGGAACAGATACGCAGTATTTT.

This clonotype was picked up a small number of times. The chain has TRBV5-5 and TRBJ2-5; the D gene is possibly TRBD1 (6 bases). Trimming cost V 0 bases and J 4 bases, with 10 bases left between them. Germline values: CDR1 SGHKS, CDR2 YYEKEE (reference sequence). The CDR3 runs to 14 residues. In DNA, the CDR3 is TGTGCCAGCAGCTTGGTGGGCAGGGGAGAGACCCAGTACTTC. This translates into CASSLVGRGETQYF.

This chain uses TRBV5-1 with TRBJ2-5; 9 nucleotides align to TRBD1. The DNA end lines up better with TRBJ2-7; the J call may be wrong. Germline V gives CDR1 SGHRS, CDR2 YFSETQ. The CDR3 length is 15 residues. The CDR3 DNA reads as TGCGCCAGCAGCCCGGGACAGGGAGAGCCGTACGAGCAGTACTTC. It specifies CASSPGQGEPYEQYF.

This clonotype showed up just once. V gene TRBV12-3 or TRBV12-4 combines with J gene TRBJ1-2; TRBD1 agrees at 10 bases. This CDR3 spans 13 amino acids. V shed 6 bases, J shed 6 bases, and the junction held 4 bases outside the gene matches. The DNA for the CDR3 is TGTGCCAGCAGGACAGGGGGCACAGATGGCTACACCTTC. Translated, it gives CASRTGGTDGYTF.

The rearrangement joins TRBV3-1 to TRBJ2-3; D is unresolved. The germline V and J ends were trimmed by 5 bases and 6 bases, with 18 bases remaining between them. This CDR3 has 15 residues. Germline V gene data show CDR1 as LGHDT and CDR2 as YNNKEL (reference sequence). The chain's CDR3 is CASSSGESLSDTQYF. DNA for the CDR3: TGTGCCAGCAGCTCAGGAGAGTCATTGTCGGATACGCAGTATTTT.